One and the same sample provided the 14 T cell receptor beta chains below, sequenced in a study of blood T cell repertoires in COVID-19. The table came from immunoSEQ multiplex PCR; TCRdb's copy has only in-frame clones and leaves some out. The repertoire holds some 130,000 clones, with 81% as singletons. Specimen: peripheral blood. These receptors were taken from a woman aged 60-75 years with active or convalescent COVID-19.

V is TRBV19 and J is TRBJ2-1; D gene unclear. The ends were cut back, 6 bases at V and 0 bases at J, with 6 bases in the middle. The germline gives CDR1 LNHDA, CDR2 SQIVND (reference sequence). The CDR3 is made up of 13 amino acids. The CDR3 DNA reads as TGTGCCAGTAGACAGAGCTCCTACAATGAGCAGTTCTTC. Its translation is CASRQSSYNEQFF.

V and J are TRBV5-6 and TRBJ1-5; possible D gene TRBD1, 5 bases. Germline lookup yields CDR1 SGHDT and CDR2 YYEEEE. There are 15 residues in the CDR3. V gave up 3 bases and J gave up 4 bases, with 14 bases separating them. DNA for the CDR3: TGTGCCAGCAGCTCGTATGACTCAGGGAATCAGCCCCAGCATTTT. Amino acid sequence: CASSSYDSGNQPQHF.

The rearrangement links TRBV19 to TRBJ2-1, with 9 bases identical to TRBD2. From germline, CDR1 is LNHDA and CDR2 SQIVND (reference sequence). J was trimmed by 4 bases and V by 7 bases; bases with no gene match: 5. The CDR3 is 14 residues long. CDR3 region: CASNSGSQYNEQFF. CDR3 bases: TGTGCCAGTAATAGCGGGAGTCAGTACAATGAGCAGTTCTTC.

The chain employs TRBV5-4 and TRBJ1-1; 8 bases agree with TRBD1. Looked up from germline, CDR1 is SGHNT and CDR2 is YYREEE (reference sequence). This CDR3 comprises 15 residues. J was trimmed by 3 bases and V by 0 bases; bases with no gene match: 4. CDR3 DNA sequence: TGTGCCAGCAGCTTGGGCCAGGGGGCGTACACTGAAGCTTTCTTT. Its protein product is CASSLGQGAYTEAFF.

The chain employs TRBV29-1 and TRBJ1-3, with 7 bases identical to TRBD1. The CDR3 has 12 amino acids. In germline, CDR1 is SQVTM, CDR2 ANQGSEA. Losses at the gene ends were 3 bases for V and 8 bases for J; bases not matched to a gene: 4. CDR3 nucleotides: TGCAGCGTTGACGACAGGGCGGACACCATATATTTT. Its protein product is CSVDDRADTIYF.

The V and J genes are TRBV4-2 and TRBJ2-7; tentatively, D is TRBD1 (6 bases). Germline assignment: CDR1 LGHNA and CDR2 YNFKEQ. V lost 0 bases, J lost 2 bases, and 11 bases lay in between. CDR3 length: 15 residues. As DNA, the CDR3 is TGTGCCAGCAGCCAAGATTTGGGACACACCTACGAGCAGTACTTC. Its translation: CASSQDLGHTYEQYF.

The chain combines TRBV7-9 with TRBJ2-1, with D possibly being TRBD1 (5 bases). V shed 9 bases and J shed 6 bases, with 15 bases lying between them. The germline V gene encodes CDR1 SEHNR and CDR2 FQNEAQ (reference sequence). The CDR3 has 13 amino acids. The CDR3 is CASSRWGTNEQFF. CDR3 bases: TGTGCCAGTTCGAGATGGGGCACCAATGAGCAGTTCTTC.

This chain uses TRBV6-5 with TRBJ1-6; 7 bases align to TRBD1. V dropped 2 bases and J dropped 7; count of bases not matched to a gene: 8. The CDR3 contains 16 residues. CDR1 is MNHEY, CDR2 SVGAGI, per germline. DNA of the CDR3: TGTGCCAGCAGTTACGCCGGGACAGTGCGCAATTCACCCCTCCACTTT. It is translated as CASSYAGTVRNSPLHF.

Only a few counts were recorded for this clone. The chain employs TRBV30 and TRBJ2-7, with D hard to call. Germline assignment: CDR1 GTSNPN and CDR2 SVGIG (reference sequence). Trimming took 2 bases from V and 3 from J, leaving 8 bases between them. The CDR3 totals 12 residues. The CDR3 is CAWSHRNYEQYF. The CDR3 DNA follows: TGTGCCTGGAGTCACAGAAACTACGAGCAGTACTTC.

The chain carries TRBV6-5 and TRBJ1-1; D is undetermined. Deletions cut 7 bases from V and 0 bases from J, with 9 bases between. The length of the CDR3 is 13 residues. CDR1 and CDR2 (germline): MNHEY, SVGAGI. CDR3 sequence (DNA): TGTGCCAGCACCCCGACTCTGAACACTGAAGCTTTCTTT. Its protein product is CASTPTLNTEAFF.

In its sample, this clone was seen a few times. V and J are TRBV7-9 and TRBJ1-3, with TRBD1 matching over 7 bases. The CDR3 has 14 amino acids. The germline V gene has CDR1 SEHNR and CDR2 FQNEAQ (reference sequence). V shed 3 bases, J shed 3 bases, and the junction held 2 bases outside the gene matches. The CDR3 coding sequence is TGTGCCAGCAGCTTTACAGGGGATGGAAACACCATATATTTT. It is translated as CASSFTGDGNTIYF.

This chain's CDR3 is CASSIAGTISGANVLTF. CDR3 nucleotides: TGTGCCAGCAGCATAGCGGGGACTATCTCTGGGGCCAACGTCCTGACTTTC. The rearrangement links TRBV27 to TRBJ2-6; TRBD2 agrees at 8 bases. The CDR3 sequence is 17 residues long. Germline loops: CDR1 MNHEY, CDR2 SMNVEV (reference sequence). J gave up 0 bases and V 6 bases, and 7 bases lay outside the gene matches.

This clone was counted once. The rearrangement uses TRBV27 and TRBJ1-6, with 7 bases lining up with TRBD1. CDR3 length equals 14 residues. J lost 9 bases, V lost 7 bases, and 9 bases had no gene match. Germline loops: CDR1 MNHEY, CDR2 SMNVEV (reference sequence). CDR3 protein: CASTRGGGGSPLHF. For the CDR3, the DNA is TGTGCCAGCACCCGAGGGGGCGGTGGTTCACCCCTCCACTTT.

The chain joins TRBV7-3 to TRBJ1-6; unclear D gene. Trimming took 1 base from V and 0 from J, leaving 7 bases between them. Germline V gene lookup returns CDR1 SGHTA and CDR2 FQGTGA. This CDR3 region has 16 residues. Written as DNA, the CDR3 is TGTGCCAGCAGCTTAATGGGGAGCTCCTATAATTCACCCCTCCACTTT. Protein sequence: CASSLMGSSYNSPLHF.